The 25 T cell receptor beta chains given below trace back to one sample, sequenced in a study of tissue T cells after allogeneic stem cell transplantation. TCRdb keeps only in-frame clones here, not all; method: immunoSEQ multiplex PCR. The repertoire holds around 24,000 clones, with about 90% as singletons. The sample here was blood, taken before transplantation. These receptors originate from a male donor older than 55 who later had graft-versus-host disease after an allogeneic stem cell transplant.

The chain combines TRBV7-2 with TRBJ1-4, with 7 bases lining up with TRBD1. There are 15 residues in the CDR3. With 1 base clipped from V and 5 bases from J, the junction kept 4 bases outside the gene matches. CDR1 and CDR2 from the germline V gene are SGHTA and FQGNSA. As DNA, the CDR3 is TGTGCCAGCAGCTTAGTGGGACAGCAGAATGAAAAACTGTTTTTT. Translating gives CASSLVGQQNEKLFF. Full variable domain (remainder filled in from reference TRBV7-2 and TRBJ1-4): GAGVSQSPSNKVTEKGKDVELRCDPISGHTALYWYRQSLGQGLEFLIYFQGNSAPDKSGLPSDRFSAERTGGSVSTLTIQRTQQEDSAVYLCASSLVGQQNEKLFFGSGTQLSVL.

The chain carries TRBV7-7 and TRBJ2-5; the D gene is possibly TRBD1 (6 bases). Germline CDR1 SSHAT, CDR2 FNYEAQ (reference sequence). This CDR3 has 13 amino acids. V was trimmed by 5 bases and J by 5 bases, leaving 12 bases between them. CDR3 DNA: TGTGCCAGCAGCCCCGGACAGTTGGAGACCCAGTACTTC. Translating gives CASSPGQLETQYF.

The CDR3 spells CAPEYPSNYGYTF. CDR3 coding DNA: TGTGCCCCAGAATACCCTTCAAACTATGGCTACACCTTC. The gene calls are TRBV7-9 and TRBJ1-2; D not resolved. Germline CDR1 is SEHNR and CDR2 is FQNEAQ (reference sequence). The CDR3 has 13 amino acids. V lost 11 bases to trimming and J lost 2 bases, with 15 bases between them.

V and J are TRBV6-5 and TRBJ1-4, with TRBD1 identical over 9 bases. The V segment lost 5 bases and the J segment 7 bases; nucleotides outside the gene matches: 5. The CDR3 consists of 14 residues. Looked up from germline, CDR1 is MNHEY and CDR2 is SVGAGI. The CDR3 loop is CASSTGQGSEKLFF. CDR3 bases: TGTGCCAGCAGTACCGGACAGGGGAGTGAAAAACTGTTTTTT.

The CDR3 bases are TGTGCCAGCAGCCCTACAGGGCTAGGCGAAAAACTGTTTTTT. This translates into CASSPTGLGEKLFF. The chain couples TRBV7-2 to TRBJ1-4; a possible D gene is TRBD1 (6 bases). The germline V and J ends were trimmed by 5 bases and 8 bases, with 15 bases remaining between them. CDR3 length equals 14 residues. Germline-derived CDR1 and CDR2 are SGHTA and FQGNSA.

The chain combines TRBV5-8 with TRBJ2-3; no clear D. Germline V CDR1 and CDR2: SGHTS, YDEGEE. There are 13 residues in the CDR3. The V and J ends lost 2 bases and 7 bases respectively, with 11 bases between them. CDR3 DNA: TGTGCCAGCAGCTTAGGCAGAAGGCATACGCAGTATTTT. Residues: CASSLGRRHTQYF. Drawing the rest from reference TRBV5-8 and TRBJ2-3, the complete variable domain is EAGVTQSPTHLIKTRGQQATLRCSPISGHTSVYWYQQALGLGLQFLLWYDEGEERNRGNFPPRFSGRQFPNYSSELNVNALELEDSALYLCASSLGRRHTQYFGPGTRLTVL.

This clone was observed a single time. The V and J genes are TRBV5-4 and TRBJ2-5; 8 bases are a match to TRBD2. The CDR3 length is 15 residues. Trimming took 5 bases from V and 4 from J; bases not matched to a gene: 10. Germline V gives CDR1 SGHNT, CDR2 YYREEE (reference sequence). This chain's CDR3 is CASSTYGGAGETQYF. CDR3 coding DNA: TGTGCCAGCAGTACCTACGGGGGGGCTGGAGAGACCCAGTACTTC.

This clone was observed once. The rearrangement joins TRBV5-1 to TRBJ1-1; TRBD1 agrees at 10 bases. Trimming at V came to 8 bases and at J to 5 bases, leaving 6 bases not matched to a gene. The CDR3 runs 13 residues. CDR1 is SGHRS and CDR2 is YFSETQ in the germline V gene. The CDR3 nucleotides are TGCGCCAGTGAAAAGGGACAGGGGACTGAAGCTTTCTTT. Protein: CASEKGQGTEAFF.

The chain's CDR3 is CASSYGTNNEKLFF. The DNA of the CDR3 is TGCGCCAGCAGCTACGGGACGAATAATGAAAAACTGTTTTTT. This chain uses TRBV5-1 with TRBJ1-4; tentatively, D is TRBD1 (5 bases). The CDR3 extends over 14 amino acids. In germline, CDR1 is SGHRS, CDR2 YFSETQ. Trimming took off 3 bases at V and 4 bases at J, with 10 bases between the two ends.

V usage is TRBV6-5 and J usage is TRBJ1-6, with 8 nucleotides matching TRBD1. Germline V gene sequence: CDR1 MNHEY, CDR2 SVGAGI. V was pared by 6 bases and J by 7 bases, with 5 bases of the junction left unmatched. The CDR3 loop spans 14 amino acids. In DNA, the CDR3 is TGTGCCAGCAGCCGACGGGACAGGAATTCACCCCTCCACTTT. The encoded protein is CASSRRDRNSPLHF.

The V call is TRBV4-2, the J call TRBJ1-1; D unresolved. Trimming left V 0 bases short and J 0 bases short, with 8 bases between. This CDR3 is built from 15 residues. The germline V gene encodes CDR1 LGHNA and CDR2 YNFKEQ. This chain's CDR3 is CASSQEIFMNTEAFF. The DNA for the CDR3 is TGTGCCAGCAGCCAAGAAATCTTCATGAACACTGAAGCTTTCTTT.

The rearrangement uses TRBV5-4 and TRBJ2-7; 8 nucleotides align to TRBD1. The V segment lost 4 bases and the J segment 5 bases; nucleotides outside the gene matches: 14. Looked up from germline, CDR1 is SGHNT and CDR2 is YYREEE (reference sequence). The CDR3 covers 16 residues. CDR3 residues: CASSPYPDRVGDEQYF. The CDR3, as DNA: TGTGCCAGCAGCCCATACCCGGACAGGGTAGGCGACGAGCAGTACTTC. The variable domain in full, with the rest retrieved from reference TRBV5-4 and TRBJ2-7, is ETGVTQSPTHLIKTRGQQVTLRCSSQSGHNTVSWYQQALGQGPQFIFQYYREEENGRGNFPPRFSGLQFPNYSSELNVNALELDDSALYLCASSPYPDRVGDEQYFGPGTRLTVT.

This sequence joins TRBV5-8 and TRBJ1-1; the match to TRBD1 covers 9 bases. The CDR3 contains 15 residues. Germline CDR1 SGHTS, CDR2 YDEGEE. J gave up 4 bases and V 4 bases, and 8 bases lay outside the gene matches. DNA of the CDR3: TGTGCCAGCAGCCCGAAGACAGGGGGTATCACTGAAGCTTTCTTT. It codes for CASSPKTGGITEAFF. The full variable domain, with the rest looked up from reference TRBV5-8 and TRBJ1-1, is EAGVTQSPTHLIKTRGQQATLRCSPISGHTSVYWYQQALGLGLQFLLWYDEGEERNRGNFPPRFSGRQFPNYSSELNVNALELEDSALYLCASSPKTGGITEAFFGQGTRLTVV.

The V gene is TRBV19, the J gene TRBJ2-1, with 7 bases that match TRBD2. V lost 7 bases and J lost 9; bases outside the gene matches: 12. Germline V gives CDR1 LNHDA, CDR2 SQIVND (reference sequence). This CDR3 has 14 amino acids. CDR3 protein: CASNHGLVAVEQFF. The CDR3 region has the DNA TGTGCCAGTAATCATGGACTAGTCGCTGTTGAGCAGTTCTTC.

The CDR3 DNA reads TGTGCCAGCAGTGATTTACAGGGGGATCAGCCCCAGCATTTT. This encodes CASSDLQGDQPQHF. This chain uses TRBV2 with TRBJ1-5, with TRBD1 identical over 8 bases. The CDR3 has 14 amino acids. V lost 3 bases to trimming and J lost 5 bases; unmatched junction nucleotides: 3. The germline CDR1 and CDR2 sequences are SNHLY and FYNNEI.

The chain joins TRBV19 to TRBJ1-4, with 7 bases fitting TRBD1. Trimming cost V 3 bases and J 7 bases; bases outside gene matches: 8. Germline CDR1 and CDR2: LNHDA and SQIVND (reference sequence). The CDR3 spans 15 residues. CDR3 region: CASSISWQGGEKLFF. The CDR3, as DNA: TGTGCCAGTAGTATTTCGTGGCAGGGGGGTGAAAAACTGTTTTTT.

The chain employs TRBV3-1 (or the pseudogene TRBV3-2) and TRBJ1-5; no clear D. Looked up from germline, CDR1 is LGHDT and CDR2 is YNNKEL (reference sequence). The CDR3 length is 12 residues. V was trimmed by 6 bases and J by 6 bases, leaving 9 bases between them. In nucleotides, the CDR3 is TGTGCCAGCAGACTGATTTCTCAGCCCCAGCATTTT. Translating gives CASRLISQPQHF.

V and J are TRBV29-1 and TRBJ1-3, with D tentatively TRBD1 (5 bases). In germline, CDR1 is SQVTM, CDR2 ANQGSEA. The CDR3 sequence is 13 residues long. V was clipped by 5 bases and J by 2 bases, with 10 bases between them. The CDR3 sequence: CSVHVGPGNTIYF. The CDR3 DNA reads as TGCAGCGTTCATGTGGGGCCTGGAAACACCATATATTTT.

The chain recombines TRBV10-3 with TRBJ1-5; D is undetermined. The CDR3 runs 12 residues. Germline CDR1 and CDR2: ENHRY and SYGVKD. Trimming stripped 10 bases from V and 6 bases from J, with 13 bases between. The CDR3 region has the DNA TGTGCCACCAGCCCGGGGAGTCAGCCCCAGCATTTT. It is translated as CATSPGSQPQHF.

The rearrangement uses TRBV4-3 and TRBJ2-3, with 7 bases lining up with TRBD2. The CDR3 spans 17 residues. Germline loops: CDR1 LGHNA, CDR2 YSLEER. V lost 5 bases to trimming and J lost 0 bases; unmatched junction nucleotides: 11. The CDR3 region has the DNA TGCGCCAGCAGCGTCTCTAGCGGAGCAACTAGCACAGATACGCAGTATTTT. It is translated as CASSVSSGATSTDTQYF.

The V and J genes are TRBV5-6 and TRBJ2-2; TRBD2 is a possible D gene (5 bases). This CDR3 is built from 15 residues. Trimming left V 5 bases short and J 1 base short, with 12 bases between. Per germline, CDR1 SGHDT and CDR2 YYEEEE. CDR3 protein: CASRFWRRNTGELFF. The CDR3 coding sequence is TGTGCCAGCAGATTTTGGAGGAGGAACACCGGGGAGCTGTTTTTT.

This chain connects TRBV5-8 to TRBJ2-1; TRBD1 aligns across 9 bases. The V and J ends lost 9 bases and 0 bases, in that order; junction bases with no gene match: 10. Germline V gene data show CDR1 as SGHTS and CDR2 as YDEGEE. CDR3 size: 16 residues. The CDR3 loop is CANQGTGKASYNEQFF. The CDR3 bases are TGTGCCAACCAAGGGACAGGGAAGGCCTCCTACAATGAGCAGTTCTTC.

The genes are TRBV20-1 and TRBJ2-3, with D unclear. This CDR3 has 10 residues. Trimming pared 0 bases from V and 7 bases from J, leaving 2 bases between. The germline gives CDR1 DFQATT, CDR2 SNEGSKA (reference sequence). CDR3 residues: CSARDNTQYF. The CDR3 region has the DNA TGCAGTGCTAGAGACAATACGCAGTATTTT.

This chain joins TRBV6-5 and TRBJ1-4, with D possibly being TRBD1 (6 bases). V lost 7 bases, J lost 8 bases, and 20 bases lay in between. CDR1 and CDR2 from the germline V gene are MNHEY and SVGAGI. This CDR3 region has 15 residues. This CDR3 is CASIYATGSREKLFF. The CDR3 DNA reads as TGTGCCAGCATCTACGCAACAGGGAGTCGGGAAAAACTGTTTTTT.

V and J are TRBV21-1 and TRBJ1-2; the table assigns TRBD1, which was not confirmed against the DNA. TRBV21-1 is described as a pseudogene. The CDR3 loop spans 15 amino acids. This CDR3 is CASSSRDSPFYGYTF. The DNA for the CDR3 is TGTGCCAGCAGCAGCCGGGACAGCCCTTTCTATGGCTACACCTTC.